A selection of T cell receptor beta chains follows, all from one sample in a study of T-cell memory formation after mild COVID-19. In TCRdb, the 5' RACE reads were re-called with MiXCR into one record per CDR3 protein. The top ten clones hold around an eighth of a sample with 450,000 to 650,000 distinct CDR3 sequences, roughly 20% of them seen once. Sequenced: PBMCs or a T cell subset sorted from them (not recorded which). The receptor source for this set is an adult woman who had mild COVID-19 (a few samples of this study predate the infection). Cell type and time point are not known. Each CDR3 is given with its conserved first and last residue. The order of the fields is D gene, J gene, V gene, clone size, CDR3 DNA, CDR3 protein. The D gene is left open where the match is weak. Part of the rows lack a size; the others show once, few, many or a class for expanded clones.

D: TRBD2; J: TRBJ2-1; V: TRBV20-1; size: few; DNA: TGCAGTGCTAGAGATTGGGCGGGGGGTTACAATGAGCAGTTCTTC; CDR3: CSARDWAGGYNEQFF
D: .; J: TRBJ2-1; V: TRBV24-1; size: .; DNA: TGTGCCACCAGTACACCGAACGGGGGGCATGAGCAGTTCTTC; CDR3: CATSTPNGGHEQFF
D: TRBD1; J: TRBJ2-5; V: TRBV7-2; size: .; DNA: TGTGCCAGCAGCCTAGCGGGGACAGGGGGAGCGACCCAGTACTTC; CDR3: CASSLAGTGGATQYF
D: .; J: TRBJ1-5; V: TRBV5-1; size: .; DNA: TGCGCCAGCAGCTTGGCCCCAGGGGGCAATCAGCCCCAGCATTTT; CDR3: CASSLAPGGNQPQHF
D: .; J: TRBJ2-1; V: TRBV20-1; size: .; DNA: TGCAGTGCTAGAGATAGGGAATCTACGGGAAATGAGCAGTTCTTC; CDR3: CSARDRESTGNEQFF
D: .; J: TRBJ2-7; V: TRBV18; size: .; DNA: TGTGCCAGCTCACCACAACAGGGTAGCTTCTACGAGCAGTACTTC; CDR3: CASSPQQGSFYEQYF
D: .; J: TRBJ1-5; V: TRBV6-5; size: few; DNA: TGTGCCAGCAGTTACTTGGGACAGCCCCAGCATTTT; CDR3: CASSYLGQPQHF
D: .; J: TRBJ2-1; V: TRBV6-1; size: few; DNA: TGTGCCAGCAGTGGGGACACCCGACCCTACAATGAGCAGTTCTTC; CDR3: CASSGDTRPYNEQFF
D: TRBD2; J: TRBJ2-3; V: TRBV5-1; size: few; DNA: TGCGCCAGCAGCTCCCAGCGGGAGGGCCTGGGAGATACGCAGTATTTT; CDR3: CASSSQREGLGDTQYF
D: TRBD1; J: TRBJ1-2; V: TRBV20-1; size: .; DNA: TGCAGTGCTTGGTCTTCCGGGACAGGGCCCTATGGCTACACCTTC; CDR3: CSAWSSGTGPYGYTF
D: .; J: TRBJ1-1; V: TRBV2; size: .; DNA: TGTGCCAGCAGTGATTTCGGGCGAAGGAACACTGAAGCTTTCTTT; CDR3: CASSDFGRRNTEAFF
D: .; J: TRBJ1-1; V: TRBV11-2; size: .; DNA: TGTGCCAGCAGCCCCCGACAGTTACAGAACACTGAAGCTTTCTTT; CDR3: CASSPRQLQNTEAFF
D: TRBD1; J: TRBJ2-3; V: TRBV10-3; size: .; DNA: TGTGCCATCAGATGGACAGGACCTTTCACAGATACGCAGTATTTT; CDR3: CAIRWTGPFTDTQYF
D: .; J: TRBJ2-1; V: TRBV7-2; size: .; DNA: TGTGCCAGCAGCCCAACCCCCGGAGACTACAATGAGCAGTTCTTC; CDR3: CASSPTPGDYNEQFF
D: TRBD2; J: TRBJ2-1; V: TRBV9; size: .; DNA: TGTGCCAGCAGCGTAGTGGGGACTAGCAACAATGAGCAGTTCTTC; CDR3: CASSVVGTSNNEQFF
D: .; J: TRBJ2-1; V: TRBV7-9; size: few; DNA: TGTGCCAGCAGCTTAGGGACGACCGGGAGCTACAATGAGCAGTTCTTC; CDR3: CASSLGTTGSYNEQFF
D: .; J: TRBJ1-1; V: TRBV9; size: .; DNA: TGTGCCAGCAGCGTTAGCCCGAACACTGAAGCTTTCTTT; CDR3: CASSVSPNTEAFF
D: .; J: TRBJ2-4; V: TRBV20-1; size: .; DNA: TGCAGTGCTAGTCTTGGGGGGACTCAGTACTTC; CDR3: CSASLGGTQYF
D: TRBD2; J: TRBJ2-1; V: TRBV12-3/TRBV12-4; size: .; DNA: TGTGCCAGCAGTTTTAGGACTAGCGCGTCCTACAATGAGCAGTTCTTC; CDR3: CASSFRTSASYNEQFF
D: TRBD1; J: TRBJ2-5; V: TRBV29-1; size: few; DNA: TGCAGCGTAGAAACAGGGGGCGCCGAGACCCAGTACTTC; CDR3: CSVETGGAETQYF
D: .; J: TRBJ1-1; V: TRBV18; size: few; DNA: TGTGCCAGCTCACCGACAGTGTACACTGAAGCTTTCTTT; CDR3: CASSPTVYTEAFF
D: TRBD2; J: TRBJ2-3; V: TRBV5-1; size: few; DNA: TGCGCCAGCAGCCGACAGGGTAGCGGGGGTGCAGATACGCAGTATTTT; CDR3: CASSRQGSGGADTQYF
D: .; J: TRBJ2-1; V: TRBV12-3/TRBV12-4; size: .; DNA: TGTGCCAGCAGTTTAACGTCGGGGGAGCAGTTCTTC; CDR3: CASSLTSGEQFF
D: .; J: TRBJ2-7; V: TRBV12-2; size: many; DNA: TGTGCAAGTCGCTTAGTACTAGCGGCAGGGCAGTACTTC; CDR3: CASRLVLAAGQYF
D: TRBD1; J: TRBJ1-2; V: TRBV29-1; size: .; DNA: TGCAGCGTTCGTCAGGAAGGGGGCTTGGGCTACACCTTC; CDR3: CSVRQEGGLGYTF
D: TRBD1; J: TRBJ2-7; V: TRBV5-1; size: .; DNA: TGCGCCAGCAGCTTTGAACGGGACAGGGGATACGAGCAGTACTTC; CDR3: CASSFERDRGYEQYF
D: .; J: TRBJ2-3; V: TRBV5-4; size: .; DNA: TGTGCCAGCAGCTTGTCCAAGCTAGCCCCCAGCACAGATACGCAGTATTTT; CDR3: CASSLSKLAPSTDTQYF
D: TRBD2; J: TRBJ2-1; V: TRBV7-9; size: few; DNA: TGTGCCGGGGGGGGAGATGACAATGAGCAGTTCTTC; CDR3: CAGGGDDNEQFF
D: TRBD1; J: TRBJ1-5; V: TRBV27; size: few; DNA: TGTGCCAGCAGGGGGACAGGGTTGTCACGGCCCCAGCATTTT; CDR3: CASRGTGLSRPQHF
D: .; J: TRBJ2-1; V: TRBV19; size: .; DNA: TGTGCCACCAGGACCCTAGGGTCGAATTTAGGTGAGCAGTTCTTC; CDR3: CATRTLGSNLGEQFF
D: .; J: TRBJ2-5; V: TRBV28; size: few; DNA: TGTGCCAGCAGTACCGGGGGGACAGTCCAAGAGACCCAGTACTTC; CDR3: CASSTGGTVQETQYF
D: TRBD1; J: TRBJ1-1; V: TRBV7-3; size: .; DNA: TGTGCCAGCAGCCCCGCCACAGGGGCTGAAGCTTTCTTT; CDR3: CASSPATGAEAFF
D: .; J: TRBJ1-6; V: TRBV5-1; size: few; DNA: TGCGCCACCAAACCACTGGACAGTTCACCCCTCCACTTT; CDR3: CATKPLDSSPLHF
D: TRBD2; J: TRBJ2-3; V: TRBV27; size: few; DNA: TGTGCCAGCAGCCCCCCGGCCGCCCTAGCGGCTAGCACAGATACGCAGTATTTT; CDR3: CASSPPAALAASTDTQYF
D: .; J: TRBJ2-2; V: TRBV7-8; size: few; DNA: TGTGCCAGCAGCTTATTGTCCGGGGAGCTGTTTTTT; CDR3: CASSLLSGELFF
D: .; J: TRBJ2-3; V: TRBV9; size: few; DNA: TGTGCCAGCAGCGAAAGGGCCACAGCTACAGATACGCAGTATTTT; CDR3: CASSERATATDTQYF
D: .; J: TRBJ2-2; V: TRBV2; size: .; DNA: TGTGCCAGCAGTGACATCGGCGTCGGAAACACCGGGGAGCTGTTTTTT; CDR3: CASSDIGVGNTGELFF
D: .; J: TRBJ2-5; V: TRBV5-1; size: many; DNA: TGCGCCAGCAGCAGGAACCAAGAGACCCAGTACTTC; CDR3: CASSRNQETQYF
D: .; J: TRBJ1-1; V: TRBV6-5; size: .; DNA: TGTGCCAGCAGTTACTCAGGGGGTGGGACTGAAGCTTTCTTT; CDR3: CASSYSGGGTEAFF
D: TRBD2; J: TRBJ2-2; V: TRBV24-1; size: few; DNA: TGTGCCACCAGTGATTTCCTGGCGGGGGGGACCGGGGAGCTGTTTTTT; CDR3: CATSDFLAGGTGELFF
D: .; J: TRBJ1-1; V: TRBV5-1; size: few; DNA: TGCGCCAGCAGCTTGTTCTCGAACACTGAAGCTTTCTTT; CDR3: CASSLFSNTEAFF
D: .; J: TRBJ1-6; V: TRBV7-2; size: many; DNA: TGTGCCAGCAGCCCCCAAACCGGGACATCGGACTCACCCCTCCACTTT; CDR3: CASSPQTGTSDSPLHF
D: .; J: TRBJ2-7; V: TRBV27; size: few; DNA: TGTGCCAGCAGTTTTTTGGGCAACGAGCAGTACTTC; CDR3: CASSFLGNEQYF
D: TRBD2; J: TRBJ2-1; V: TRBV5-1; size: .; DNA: TGCGCCAGCAGCTTGGCGGGACTAGCCCTGAGCTCCTACAATGAGCAGTTCTTC; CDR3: CASSLAGLALSSYNEQFF
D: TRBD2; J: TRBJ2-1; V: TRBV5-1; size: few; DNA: TGCGCCAGCAGCTTGGCCAGGAGGAGCGGGGGGTCGGATGAGCAGTTCTTC; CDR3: CASSLARRSGGSDEQFF
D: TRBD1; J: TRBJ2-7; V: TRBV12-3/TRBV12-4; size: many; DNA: TGTGCCAGCAGCTCGGGGACAGACTACGAGCAGTACTTC; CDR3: CASSSGTDYEQYF
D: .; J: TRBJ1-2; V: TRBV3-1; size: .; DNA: TGTGCCAGCACTACCGCGGGTCATGGCTACACCTTC; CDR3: CASTTAGHGYTF
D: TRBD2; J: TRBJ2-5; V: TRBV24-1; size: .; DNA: TGTGCCACCAAGCCGGTCGGACTAGCGAAGGAGACCCAGTACTTC; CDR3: CATKPVGLAKETQYF
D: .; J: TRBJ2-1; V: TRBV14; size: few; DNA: TGTGCCAGCAGCCAAGACCTAGCAAGAAGAGGGGAGCAGTTCTTC; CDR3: CASSQDLARRGEQFF
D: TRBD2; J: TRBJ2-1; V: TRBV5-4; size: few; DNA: TGTGCCAGCAGCTCGCTAGCGGGCCGAGACAATGAGCAGTTCTTC; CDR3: CASSSLAGRDNEQFF
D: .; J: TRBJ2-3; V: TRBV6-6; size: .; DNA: TGTGCCAGCCGATCCAGGGAGCTCGGCACAGATACGCAGTATTTT; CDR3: CASRSRELGTDTQYF
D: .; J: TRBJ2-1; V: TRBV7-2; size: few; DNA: TGTGCCAGCAGCTTAGCCGGAACAGGGAAGAGGGAGCAGTTCTTC; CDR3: CASSLAGTGKREQFF
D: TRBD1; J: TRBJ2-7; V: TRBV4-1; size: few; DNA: TGCGCCAGCAGCCCGGTTTGGACAGGGGAGTACTACGAGCAGTACTTC; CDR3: CASSPVWTGEYYEQYF
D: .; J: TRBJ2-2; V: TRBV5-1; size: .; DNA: TGCGCCAGCAGCACACAGGCCGGGGAGCTGTTTTTT; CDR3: CASSTQAGELFF
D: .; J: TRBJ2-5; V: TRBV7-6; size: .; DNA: TGTGCCAGCAGCTATGTCGTGAGTGCAGAGACCCAGTACTTC; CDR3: CASSYVVSAETQYF
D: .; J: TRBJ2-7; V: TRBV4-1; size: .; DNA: TGCGCCAGCAGCCAAGATGGAGCAGGGATCTACGAGCAGTACTTC; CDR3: CASSQDGAGIYEQYF
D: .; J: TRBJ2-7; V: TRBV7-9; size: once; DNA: TGTGCCAGCAGCTTAGGTGGGATAGGGACCTACGAGCAGTACTTC; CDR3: CASSLGGIGTYEQYF
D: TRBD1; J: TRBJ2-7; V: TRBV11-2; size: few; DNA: TGTGCCAGCAGCTCTCTCGTCGGACAGGGGATTACCTACGAGCAGTACTTC; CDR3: CASSSLVGQGITYEQYF
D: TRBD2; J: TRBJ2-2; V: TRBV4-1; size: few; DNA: TGCGCCAGCAGCCGGGGGACTAGCGGGGGCCTCGCGAACACCGGGGAGCTGTTTTTT; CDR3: CASSRGTSGGLANTGELFF
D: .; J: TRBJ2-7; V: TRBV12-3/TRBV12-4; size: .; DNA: TGTGCCAGCAGTTCGGGGGGCGTGGACCGCTACGAGCAGTACTTC; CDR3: CASSSGGVDRYEQYF